This TCR beta chain comes out of a study of blood T cell repertoires in COVID-19 (dated by TCRdb to the early 2020s). Notes on the research overall: Samples covering the acute and convalescent phases of COVID-19 were provided by collaborators in the United States, Italy and Spain. The prospective study material was composed of cDNA or gDNA derived from T cells, B-cell-depleted T cells, or PBMCs. Deeply sampled blood TCRbeta repertoires from subjects exposed to, actively infected with, or recovered from COVID-19 were included in the dataset. A freely available public database, intended as a resource for researchers studying the immune response to SARS-CoV-2, is where the repertoires were released. Samples were obtained from the ongoing ImmuneRACE study (first 160 participants) and from about 1,300 subjects provided by 6 global collaborators. Sample metadata almost always included a de-identified subject ID, COVID-19 status, age in years and sex. Where available, HLA class I and class II types were taken from metadata supplied by the sample provider and were not determined by assay-based typing. Points the paper makes about the study in general: The quantity of clinical and demographic metadata differed by source and by participant and was supplied without curation.

For CDR1 and CDR2, the germline V gene lists SGHDT and YYEEEE. The CDR3 covers 17 residues, taking in both the cysteine and the phenylalanine. CDR3 DNA is the only sequence kept; it has 51 bases, read in frame from the first base. V gives up 4 bases and J gives up 6 bases, and the segment between their germline ends measures 23 bases. Concerning this clone itself: Its antigen target is currently unknown. Base quality data are lacking; no much larger clone is found one base away.

The immunoSEQ Assay, a bias-controlled multiplex PCR, was used to amplify TCRbeta CDR3 regions from genomic DNA. On the authors' methods: Within the assay, amplification of reference gene primers was used to estimate how many nucleated cells each sample contained. To quantify the absolute abundance of each unique TCRbeta CDR3 rearrangement, sequence reads were collapsed and filtered. For each sample, productive Simpson clonality was calculated by taking the square root of Simpson's diversity index across productive rearrangements. This is the immuneACCESS table as TCRdb keeps it, with only in-frame sequences that have V and J called. A part of the clones is gone; compared with another copy, unresolved V genes explain less than half, and the rest is unexplained. The V and J calls and the clone size are those of that table, but D and trimming were determined from the DNA. The sample table holds around 200,000 clones, of which 87% were seen once. The ten largest clonotypes hold over 1.5% of the sample.

Collaborating institutions collected whole blood in K2EDTA tubes following their own protocols. For TCRbeta analysis, collaborators shipped samples in one of three forms: frozen whole blood, isolated PBMCs, or DNA extracted from either of those sample types. The sequence links TRBV5-6 to TRBJ1-5; a weak D assignment points to TRBD1 (6 bases agree). This TCR derives from a man between 35 and 55 years old with active or convalescent COVID-19. The sample taken for sequencing was peripheral blood. The DNA sequence is as follows: TGTGCCAGCAGCCGCCGGACAGTTGGGGCGGGTCGTCAGCCCCAGCATTTT. The resulting protein is CASSRRTVGAGRQPQHF.